The source of this T cell receptor beta chain is a study of T cell repertoires in cytomegalovirus infection. Study summary: It can be stated that public TCR beta signatures indicated CMV infection as well as a matching HLA type.

From the reads, TCRdb called clonotypes with MiXCR, one entry per CDR3 protein. Of roughly 240,000 distinct CDR3 sequences listed, 6.5% are singletons. This clonotype was seen ten or more times. Antigen specificity is unknown. General study points: There were carriers of CMV plus the relevant HLA, and cumulative public TCR beta family frequency identified them. Dominant in the ex vivo response were TCR beta clonotypes restricted by HLA-C and specific for CMV.

Sequenced sample: PBMCs. The TCR comes from a human donor in good health (CMV status not recorded). Some clones in this sample may be carry-over from other donors' samples.

CDR3 DNA sequence: TGTGCCAGCAGCCCCCCCGTGGGGACAGGTGAATCACCCCTCCACTTT. It specifies CASSPPVGTGESPLHF. The chain couples TRBV13 to TRBJ1-6, with TRBD1 identical over 8 bases. CDR3 length: 16 residues. Germline loops: CDR1 PRHDT, CDR2 FYEKMQ (reference sequence). The junction had 13 bases not matched to a gene; V was cut back by 5 bases and J by 10 bases.